The 16 T cell receptor beta chains in this list originate from one sample, sequenced in a study of blood T cell repertoires in COVID-19. Data came from immunoSEQ multiplex PCR; TCRdb stores just in-frame clones and leaves some out. The table records over 150,000 clones, 85% to 90% of them present only once. Sample: peripheral blood. The receptors shown here come from a woman older than 75 with COVID-19, enrolled during active disease.

The rearrangement uses TRBV18 and TRBJ2-3; D remains unclear. CDR3 size: 16 residues. The V end was cut by 4 bases, the J end by 0 bases, with 14 bases between. From germline, CDR1 is KGHSH and CDR2 LQKENI. In DNA, the CDR3 is TGTGCCAGCTCACGTACCGGCGGAACTAGCACAGATACGCAGTATTTT. This translates into CASSRTGGTSTDTQYF.

This clone is a singleton in its sample. This chain joins TRBV7-9 and TRBJ1-6, with D tentatively TRBD1 (6 bases). The length of the CDR3 is 15 residues. Germline V gives CDR1 SEHNR, CDR2 FQNEAQ (reference sequence). Between the trimmed V and J ends, which lost 3 bases and 14 bases, there was a span of 20 bases. CDR3 nucleotide sequence: TGTGCCAGCAGCTTCGACCGAGGACAGCATGAATCCCTCCACTTT. It yields the protein CASSFDRGQHESLHF.

Comments on this clone: The sample has other DNA sequences that encode this CDR3 too. The chain couples TRBV28 to TRBJ1-2; D not resolved. The CDR3 consists of 14 residues. With 2 bases removed from V and 7 bases from J, the gap between germline ends came to 14 bases. Germline V gives CDR1 MDHEN, CDR2 SYDVKM. CDR3 region: CASSLGSLRGGYTF. The DNA for the CDR3 is TGTGCCAGCAGTTTAGGCAGTCTCCGGGGTGGCTACACCTTC.

This clone came up once. The V call is TRBV6-5, the J call TRBJ1-6; 9 bases fit TRBD1. The CDR3 has 15 amino acids. Germline values: CDR1 MNHEY, CDR2 SVGAGI. Trimming took 4 bases from V and 6 from J; bases not matched to a gene: 4. The DNA for the CDR3 is TGTGCCAGCAGTTGGGGACAGGGCTCTAATTCACCCCTCCACTTT. This encodes CASSWGQGSNSPLHF.

The chain carries TRBV7-2 and TRBJ2-2; tentative D call: TRBD2 (5 bases). CDR3 size: 15 residues. Per germline, CDR1 SGHTA and CDR2 FQGNSA. V was trimmed by 2 bases and J by 0 bases, leaving 7 bases between them. The chain's CDR3 is CASSLWTANTGELFF. The CDR3, as DNA: TGTGCCAGCAGCTTATGGACTGCGAACACCGGGGAGCTGTTTTTT. Variable domain in full (rest from reference TRBV7-2 and TRBJ2-2): GAGVSQSPSNKVTEKGKDVELRCDPISGHTALYWYRQSLGQGLEFLIYFQGNSAPDKSGLPSDRFSAERTGGSVSTLTIQRTQQEDSAVYLCASSLWTANTGELFFGEGSRLTVL.

The chain links TRBV6-5 to TRBJ1-2; D might be TRBD1 (5 bases). V was shortened by 0 bases and J by 0 bases, with 11 bases between the two germline ends. Germline V gives CDR1 MNHEY, CDR2 SVGAGI. The CDR3 length is 16 residues. The DNA for the CDR3 is TGTGCCAGCAGTTACTCGACAGAAAGAACTAACTATGGCTACACCTTC. Its translation: CASSYSTERTNYGYTF.

The CDR3 here is CASSEEGGVVRSSPLHF. In DNA form, the CDR3 reads TGTGCCAGCAGTGAAGAAGGGGGGGTGGTAAGGAGTTCACCCCTCCACTTT. The chain combines TRBV6-1 with TRBJ1-6; the D gene is possibly TRBD1 (6 bases). This CDR3 has 17 residues. Germline CDR1 reads MNHNS; CDR2 reads SASEGT. V lost 1 base and J lost 9, with 19 bases in between.

V usage is TRBV18 and J usage is TRBJ1-6; D is unclear. CDR1 and CDR2 from the germline V gene are KGHSH and LQKENI. Between the trimmed V and J ends, which lost 5 bases and 5 bases, there was a span of 10 bases. The CDR3 contains 14 residues. This CDR3 reads CASSAGVNNSPLHF. CDR3 coding DNA: TGTGCCAGCTCAGCGGGAGTGAATAATTCACCCCTCCACTTT.

This sequence joins TRBV3-1 (or the pseudogene TRBV3-2) and TRBJ2-3; possibly TRBD2 for D (6 bases). The V and J ends lost 4 bases and 3 bases respectively, with 17 bases between them. The germline CDR1 and CDR2 sequences are LGHDT and YNNKEL (reference sequence). There are 16 residues in the CDR3. Written as DNA, the CDR3 is TGTGCCAGCAGCCGGTTAGCGGAATCAGGTACAGATACGCAGTATTTT. Translation gives CASSRLAESGTDTQYF.

CDR3 protein: CASSKGSRGGNQPQHF. CDR3 DNA sequence: TGCGCCAGCAGCAAAGGGTCCAGGGGAGGCAATCAGCCCCAGCATTTT. The J gene is TRBJ1-5, the V gene TRBV23-1; D is possibly TRBD1 (6 bases). TRBV23-1 is reported as an ORF; its role is uncertain. The CDR3 length is 16 residues. V was pared by 6 bases and J by 2 bases, with 17 bases between.

The chain recombines TRBV10-3 with TRBJ2-1; 7 bases align to TRBD1. Germline V CDR1 and CDR2: ENHRY, SYGVKD. The CDR3 runs 15 residues. The V and J ends lost 7 bases and 0 bases, in that order; junction bases with no gene match: 6. CDR3 in DNA: TGTGCCATCATTGACAGGGTCGGCTCCTACAATGAGCAGTTCTTC. It codes for CAIIDRVGSYNEQFF.

Details on this clone: A junction end diverges from the germline sequence, so it may reflect a read error. V is TRBV29-1 and J is TRBJ1-1; D gene unclear. Germline assignment: CDR1 SQVTM and CDR2 ANQGSEA. The length of the CDR3 is 10 residues. The CDR3 coding sequence is TGCAGCGTTGAAGACACTAAAGCTTTCTTT. Amino acids: CSVEDTKAFF.

The chain's CDR3 is CASSNNYRGTNYGYTF. The CDR3 region has the DNA TGTGCCAGCAGCAACAACTACAGGGGGACTAACTATGGCTACACCTTC. This chain joins TRBV5-8 and TRBJ1-2; the match to TRBD1 covers 8 bases. Germline V gene data show CDR1 as SGHTS and CDR2 as YDEGEE. The CDR3 length is 16 residues. The ends lost 4 bases at V and 0 bases at J; junction bases unmatched: 8.

The chain couples TRBV11-2 to TRBJ1-5; D remains ambiguous. V shed 3 bases and J shed 4 bases, with 4 bases lying between them. CDR3 length: 12 amino acids. Germline values: CDR1 SGHAT, CDR2 FQNNGV. The CDR3 sequence: CASSFGNQPQHF. In nucleotides, the CDR3 is TGTGCCAGCAGCTTCGGGAATCAGCCCCAGCATTTT. The variable domain in full, completed from reference TRBV11-2 and TRBJ1-5, reads EAGVAQSPRYKIIEKRQSVAFWCNPISGHATLYWYQQILGQGPKLLIQFQNNGVVDDSQLPKDRFSAERLKGVDSTLKIQPAKLEDSAVYLCASSFGNQPQHFGDGTRLSIL.

The CDR3 loop is CASSTRQANYGYTF. The CDR3 DNA follows: TGTGCCAGCAGCACACGACAGGCTAACTATGGCTACACCTTC. V and J are TRBV9 and TRBJ1-2; perhaps TRBD1 as D (6 bases). Trimming removed 4 bases from V and 0 bases from J, with 10 bases in between. There are 14 residues in the CDR3. Germline V CDR1 and CDR2: SGDLS, YYNGEE.

The chain combines TRBV5-8 with TRBJ2-3; 9 bases are a match to TRBD2. The V gene's germline CDR1 is SGHTS and CDR2 YDEGEE. There are 15 residues in the CDR3. V trimming: 3 bases; J trimming: 4 bases; junction bases outside the gene matches: 6. CDR3 bases: TGTGCCAGCAGCTCGTTAGCGGGAGTCCCAGATACGCAGTATTTT. It codes for CASSSLAGVPDTQYF.